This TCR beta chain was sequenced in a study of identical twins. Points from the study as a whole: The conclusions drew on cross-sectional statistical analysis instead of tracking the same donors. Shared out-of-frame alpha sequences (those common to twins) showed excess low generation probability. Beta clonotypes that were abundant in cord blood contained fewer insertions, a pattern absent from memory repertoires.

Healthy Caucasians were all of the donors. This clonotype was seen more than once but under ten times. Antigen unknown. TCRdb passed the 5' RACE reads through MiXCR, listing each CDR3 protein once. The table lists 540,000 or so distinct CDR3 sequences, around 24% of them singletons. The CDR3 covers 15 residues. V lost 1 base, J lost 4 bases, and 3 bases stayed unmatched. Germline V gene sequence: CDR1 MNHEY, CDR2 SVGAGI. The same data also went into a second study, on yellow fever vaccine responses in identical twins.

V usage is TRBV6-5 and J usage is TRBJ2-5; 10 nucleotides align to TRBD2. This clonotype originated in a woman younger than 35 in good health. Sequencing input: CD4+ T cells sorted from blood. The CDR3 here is CASSYWGLALETQYF. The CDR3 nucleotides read TGTGCCAGCAGTTACTGGGGACTAGCGTTAGAGACCCAGTACTTC.